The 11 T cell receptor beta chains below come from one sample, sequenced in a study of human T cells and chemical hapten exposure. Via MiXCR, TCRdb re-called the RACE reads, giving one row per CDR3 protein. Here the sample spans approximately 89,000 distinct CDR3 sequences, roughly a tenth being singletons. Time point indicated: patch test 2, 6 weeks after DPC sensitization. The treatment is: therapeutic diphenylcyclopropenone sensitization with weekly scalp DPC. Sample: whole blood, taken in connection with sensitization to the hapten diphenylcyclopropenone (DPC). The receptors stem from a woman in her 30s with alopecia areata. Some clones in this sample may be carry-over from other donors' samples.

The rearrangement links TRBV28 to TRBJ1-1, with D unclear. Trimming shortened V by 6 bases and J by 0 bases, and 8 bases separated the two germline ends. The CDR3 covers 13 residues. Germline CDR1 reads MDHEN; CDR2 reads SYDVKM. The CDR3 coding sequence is TGTGCCAGCAGCGAAACGGTGAACACTGAAGCTTTCTTT. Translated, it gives CASSETVNTEAFF.

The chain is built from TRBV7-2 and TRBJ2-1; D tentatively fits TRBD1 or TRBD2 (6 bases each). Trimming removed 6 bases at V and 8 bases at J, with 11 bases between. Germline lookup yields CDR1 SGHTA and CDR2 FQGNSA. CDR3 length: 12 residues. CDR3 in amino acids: CASRSGGHEQFF. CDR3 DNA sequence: TGTGCCAGCAGATCTGGGGGGCATGAGCAGTTCTTC.

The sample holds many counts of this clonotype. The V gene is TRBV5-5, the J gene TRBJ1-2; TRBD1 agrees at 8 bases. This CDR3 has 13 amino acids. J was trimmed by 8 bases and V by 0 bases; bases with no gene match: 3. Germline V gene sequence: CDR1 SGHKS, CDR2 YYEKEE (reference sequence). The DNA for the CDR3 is TGTGCCAGCAGCTTGGCCGGGGACAGGGGCTACACCTTC. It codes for CASSLAGDRGYTF.

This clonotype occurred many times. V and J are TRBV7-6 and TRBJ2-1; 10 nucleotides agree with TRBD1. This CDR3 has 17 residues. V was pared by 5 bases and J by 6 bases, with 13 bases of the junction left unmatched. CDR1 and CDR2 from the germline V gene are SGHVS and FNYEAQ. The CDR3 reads CASSILNPGQGINEQFF. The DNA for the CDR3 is TGTGCCAGCAGCATACTAAACCCGGGACAGGGGATCAATGAGCAGTTCTTC. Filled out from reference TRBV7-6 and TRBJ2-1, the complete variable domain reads GAGVSQSPRYKVTKRGQDVALRCDPISGHVSLYWYRQALGQGPEFLTYFNYEAQQDKSGLPNDRFSAERPEGSISTLTIQRTEQRDSAMYRCASSILNPGQGINEQFFGPGTRLTVL.

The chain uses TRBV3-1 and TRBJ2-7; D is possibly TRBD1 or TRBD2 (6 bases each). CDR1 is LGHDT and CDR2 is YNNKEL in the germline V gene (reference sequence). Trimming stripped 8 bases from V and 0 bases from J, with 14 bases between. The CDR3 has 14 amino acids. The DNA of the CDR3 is TGTGCCAGCGGCGTCGGGGGCAGCTCCTACGAGCAGTACTTC. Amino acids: CASGVGGSSYEQYF.

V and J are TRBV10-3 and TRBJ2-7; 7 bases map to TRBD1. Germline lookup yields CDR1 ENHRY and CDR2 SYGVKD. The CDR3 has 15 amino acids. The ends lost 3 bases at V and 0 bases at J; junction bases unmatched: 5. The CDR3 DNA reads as TGTGCCATCAGTGAATGGGACAGAAGCTCCTACGAGCAGTACTTC. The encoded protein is CAISEWDRSSYEQYF.

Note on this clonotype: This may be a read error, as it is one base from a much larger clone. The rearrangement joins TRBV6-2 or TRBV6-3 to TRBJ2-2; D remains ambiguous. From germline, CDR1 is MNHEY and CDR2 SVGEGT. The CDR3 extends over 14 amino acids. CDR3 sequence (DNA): TGTGCCAGCAGTTACTCGGCAGGCACCGCGGAGCTGTTTTTT. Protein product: CASSYSAGTAELFF.

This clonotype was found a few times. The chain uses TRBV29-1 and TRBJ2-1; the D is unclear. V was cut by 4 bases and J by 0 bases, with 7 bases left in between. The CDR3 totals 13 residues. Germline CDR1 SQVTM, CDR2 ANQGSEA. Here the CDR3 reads CSVGRSSYNEQFF. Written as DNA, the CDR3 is TGCAGCGTTGGCAGGAGCTCCTACAATGAGCAGTTCTTC.

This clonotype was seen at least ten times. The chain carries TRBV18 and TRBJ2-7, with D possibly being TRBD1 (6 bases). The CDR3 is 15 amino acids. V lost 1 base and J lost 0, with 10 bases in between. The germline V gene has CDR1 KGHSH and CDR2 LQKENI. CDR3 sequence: CASSPQQGPSYEQYF. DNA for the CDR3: TGTGCCAGCTCACCACAACAGGGCCCCTCCTACGAGCAGTACTTC.

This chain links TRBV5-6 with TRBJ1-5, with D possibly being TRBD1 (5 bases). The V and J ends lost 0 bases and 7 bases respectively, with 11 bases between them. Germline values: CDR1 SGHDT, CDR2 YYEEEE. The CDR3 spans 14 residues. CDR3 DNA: TGTGCCAGCAGCTTGGCTGGGGGAGGGCAGCCCCAGCATTTT. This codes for CASSLAGGGQPQHF.

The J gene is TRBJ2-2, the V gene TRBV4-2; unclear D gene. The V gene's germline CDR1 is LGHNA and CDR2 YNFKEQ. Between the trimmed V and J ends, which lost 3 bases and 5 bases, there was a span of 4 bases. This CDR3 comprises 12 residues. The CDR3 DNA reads TGTGCCAGCAGCCACTCAACCGGGGAGCTGTTTTTT. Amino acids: CASSHSTGELFF.